This T cell receptor (beta chain) was recovered during a study of beta chain features in type 1 diabetes. Reverse transcription of all isolated RNA meant that expressed TCRB transcripts were sequenced. Repertoires were generated with immunoSEQ multiplex PCR, while TCRdb's copy carries only in-frame clones and drops some. The sample holds roughly 300,000 clones, approximately 8.2% seen once. The germline CDR1 and CDR2 sequences are SGHTA and FQGNSA. This CDR3 has 17 residues. With 4 bases clipped from V and 0 bases from J, the junction kept 10 bases outside the gene matches. This clone has just a few counts.

The chain carries TRBV7-2 and TRBJ2-3; 7 positions match TRBD1. This TCR derives from a woman between 18 and 29 years old in good health. The sequenced sample consisted of central memory CD4+ T cells from blood. The DNA for the CDR3 is TGTGCCAGCAGCTACCGACGAGGGGGCGGTAGCACAGATACGCAGTATTTT. The encoded protein is CASSYRRGGGSTDTQYF.